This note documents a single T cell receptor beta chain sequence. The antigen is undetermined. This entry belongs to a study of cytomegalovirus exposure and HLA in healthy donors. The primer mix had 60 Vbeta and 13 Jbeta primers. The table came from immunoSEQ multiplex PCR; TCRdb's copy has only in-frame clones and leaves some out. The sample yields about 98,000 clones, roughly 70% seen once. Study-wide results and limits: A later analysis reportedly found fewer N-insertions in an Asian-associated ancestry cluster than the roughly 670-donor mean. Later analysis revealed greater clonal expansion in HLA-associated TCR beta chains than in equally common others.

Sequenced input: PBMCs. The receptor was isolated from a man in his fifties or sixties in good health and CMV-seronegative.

Here the CDR3 reads CASSLGTGGKFF. CDR3 in DNA: TGTGCCAGCAGCTTAGGGACAGGCGGAAAATTCTTC. The chain recombines TRBV7-9 with TRBJ2-1; 7 nucleotides align to TRBD1. Trimming at V came to 1 base and at J to 16 bases, leaving 7 bases not matched to a gene. The CDR3 runs 12 residues. CDR1 and CDR2 from the germline V gene are SEHNR and FQNEAQ (reference sequence).